A selection of T cell receptor beta chains follows, all from one sample in a study of T cell responses to AZD1222 COVID-19 vaccine. TCRdb's copy holds only in-frame clones and misses some; the assay was immunoSEQ multiplex PCR. The repertoire has about 160,000 clones, 88% of them found once; the top ten carry 5.5%. The starting material was peripheral blood, obtained on day 0 of AZD1222 vaccination. These receptors all stem from an adult in good health. Each CDR3 is given with its conserved first and last residue. D genes are given only for firm matches. Only some rows state a clone size, as once, few, many or a class for expanded clones.

size,D,J,V,CDR3,DNA
once,.,TRBJ1-1,TRBV12-3/TRBV12-4,CASSLTNTEAFF,TGTGCCAGCAGTTTAACGAACACTGAAGCTTTCTTT
.,TRBD1,TRBJ2-2,TRBV30,CAFGRGTGGASGELFF,TGTGCCTTCGGTAGGGGGACAGGGGGCGCCTCCGGGGAGCTGTTTTTT
.,.,TRBJ1-1,TRBV19,CASSLRDGGGTEAFF,TGTGCCAGTAGCCTCCGGGACGGAGGGGGTACTGAAGCTTTCTTT
.,.,TRBJ1-1,TRBV11-2,CASSLQQGNTEAFF,TGTGCCAGCAGCTTACAGCAGGGGAACACTGAAGCTTTCTTT
.,TRBD2,TRBJ2-5,TRBV7-2,CASSSKWERGDQETQYF,TGTGCCAGCAGCTCGAAGTGGGAGCGGGGGGACCAAGAGACCCAGTACTTC
.,.,TRBJ2-7,TRBV5-1,CASSLDGSSYSYEQYF,TGCGCCAGCAGCTTGGACGGATCCAGTTACTCCTACGAGCAGTACTTC
.,TRBD1,TRBJ1-2,TRBV12-3/TRBV12-4,CASSRQGSDGYTF,TGTGCCAGCAGTCGACAGGGCAGCGATGGCTACACCTTC
.,.,TRBJ1-2,TRBV30,CAWSGVQGDTF,TGTGCCTGGAGTGGAGTGCAGGGAGACACCTTC
.,.,TRBJ1-2,TRBV19,CASTKYSPGSIGGTYGYTF,TGTGCCAGTACCAAATACAGTCCAGGTTCAATCGGGGGAACCTATGGCTACACCTTC
.,.,TRBJ1-6,TRBV11-3,CASSLDPGSPLHF,TGTGCCAGCAGCTTAGATCCGGGATCACCCCTCCACTTT
.,TRBD2,TRBJ2-7,TRBV4-2,CASSQDVGLASYEQYF,TGTGCCAGCAGCCAAGATGTAGGACTAGCGAGTTACGAGCAGTACTTC
.,TRBD1,TRBJ1-2,TRBV5-1,CASGDREDGGYTF,TGCGCCAGCGGTGACAGGGAGGATGGGGGCTACACCTTC
.,.,TRBJ2-6,TRBV24-1,CATSDAGTGANVLTF,TGTGCCACCAGTGATGCAGGGACTGGGGCCAACGTCCTGACTTTC
.,.,TRBJ1-4,TRBV28,CASSSRHIGEKLFF,TGTGCCAGCAGTTCCCGACACATCGGTGAAAAACTGTTTTTT
.,TRBD1,TRBJ1-1,TRBV18,CASSPATGDTEAFF,TGTGCCAGCTCACCCGCGACAGGGGACACTGAAGCTTTCTTT
.,.,TRBJ2-1,TRBV30,CAWSWQIYNEQFF,TGTGCCTGGAGTTGGCAGATTTACAATGAGCAGTTCTTC
.,.,TRBJ2-2,TRBV28,CASRSGTTQTGELFF,TGTGCCAGCAGGTCCGGGACAACTCAAACCGGGGAGCTGTTTTTT
.,TRBD1,TRBJ2-2,TRBV6-1,CASSEAQQWGQGDAGELFF,TGTGCCAGCAGTGAAGCTCAACAATGGGGACAGGGGGATGCCGGGGAGCTGTTTTTT
.,.,TRBJ1-2,TRBV28,CASARFNYGYTF,TGTGCCAGCGCCCGCTTTAACTATGGCTACACCTTC
.,.,TRBJ2-7,TRBV3-1/TRBV3-2,CASSQDLSPLREQYF,TGTGCCAGCAGCCAAGATCTTAGCCCCCTACGCGAGCAGTACTTC
.,.,TRBJ2-7,TRBV6-5,CASTQQDTSYEQYF,TGTGCCAGCACGCAACAGGACACTTCCTACGAGCAGTACTTC
.,.,TRBJ2-2,TRBV4-3,CASSQGTVKTGELFF,TGCGCCAGCAGCCAAGGGACAGTGAAGACCGGGGAGCTGTTTTTT
once,TRBD2,TRBJ2-1,TRBV24-1,CATSPPSGRVNEQFF,TGTGCCACCAGCCCCCCTAGCGGGAGGGTTAATGAGCAGTTCTTC
.,.,TRBJ1-5,TRBV3-1/TRBV3-2,CASSQGRNSNQPQHF,TGTGCCAGCAGCCAAGGCCGAAATAGCAATCAGCCCCAGCATTTT
.,TRBD1,TRBJ2-7,TRBV6-2/TRBV6-3,CASSYTTGGRAYEQYF,TGTGCCAGCAGTTACACTACAGGGGGCAGGGCCTACGAGCAGTACTTC
.,TRBD2,TRBJ2-2,TRBV7-3,CASTHGRDTGELFF,TGTGCCAGCACACACGGGAGGGACACCGGGGAGCTGTTTTTT
few,TRBD1,TRBJ2-3,TRBV19,CASSDQSTGDTQYF,TGTGCCAGTAGTGACCAATCGACAGGGGATACGCAGTATTTT
.,TRBD2,TRBJ2-1,TRBV4-3,CASSQEGRGSYNEQFF,TGCGCCAGCAGCCAAGAAGGGAGGGGCTCCTACAATGAGCAGTTCTTC
.,.,TRBJ1-2,TRBV24-1,CATSGPAGRLEGYTF,TGTGCCACCAGTGGGCCGGCGGGCCGTCTAGAAGGCTACACCTTC
.,.,TRBJ1-5,TRBV19,CASSKQGYSNQPQHF,TGTGCCAGTAGTAAGCAGGGATATAGCAATCAGCCCCAGCATTTT
.,.,TRBJ2-7,TRBV5-1,CASSRADTGYEQYF,TGCGCCAGCAGCCGGGCAGATACAGGCTACGAGCAGTACTTC
.,.,TRBJ1-3,TRBV2,CASRTESELSGNTIYF,TGTGCCAGCAGGACGGAATCCGAACTCTCTGGAAACACCATATATTTT
.,TRBD1,TRBJ2-7,TRBV9,CASSETGTGKPYEQYF,TGTGCCAGCAGCGAGACCGGGACAGGGAAACCCTACGAGCAGTACTTC
.,TRBD2,TRBJ2-7,TRBV6-6,CASSVTSGSSYEQYF,TGTGCCAGCAGCGTCACTAGCGGTAGCTCCTACGAGCAGTACTTC
.,.,TRBJ2-2,TRBV6-2/TRBV6-3,CASSYTPGQNTGELFF,TGTGCCAGCAGTTACACCCCGGGACAGAACACCGGGGAGCTGTTTTTT
.,.,TRBJ2-3,TRBV5-4,CASTLMGVFTDTQYF,TGTGCCAGCACTCTCATGGGGGTCTTTACAGATACGCAGTATTTT
.,.,TRBJ1-6,TRBV7-2,CASSLGRGYNSPLHF,TGTGCCAGCAGCTTAGGTCGAGGTTATAATTCACCCCTCCACTTT
.,.,TRBJ1-1,TRBV30,CAWSVPGGLSLNTEAFF,TGTGCCTGGAGTGTACCTGGGGGCCTGAGTCTAAACACTGAAGCTTTCTTT
.,TRBD1,TRBJ2-6,TRBV7-2,CASGGQGPSGANVLTF,TGTGCCAGCGGGGGACAGGGACCCTCTGGGGCCAACGTCCTGACTTTC
.,.,TRBJ1-4,TRBV7-2,CASSGGLGNEKLFF,TGTGCCAGCAGCGGAGGGCTAGGGAATGAAAAACTGTTTTTT
many,.,TRBJ2-7,TRBV4-3,CASSQMEGGSYEQYF,TGCGCCAGCAGCCAAATGGAGGGGGGTTCCTACGAGCAGTACTTC
once,.,TRBJ2-7,TRBV19,CASSMGQGYEQYF,TGTGCCAGTAGTATGGGGCAGGGGTACGAGCAGTACTTC
.,TRBD1,TRBJ1-5,TRBV25-1,CASSGTGGINQPQHF,TGTGCCAGCAGTGGAACAGGGGGCATCAATCAGCCCCAGCATTTT
.,TRBD1,TRBJ1-1,TRBV28,CASSSGTGRTEAFF,TGTGCCAGCAGTTCCGGGACAGGGAGAACTGAAGCTTTCTTT
.,.,TRBJ2-1,TRBV7-2,CASSLAFRVGVGSYNEQFF,TGTGCCAGCAGCTTAGCCTTTCGGGTCGGGGTCGGCTCCTACAATGAGCAGTTCTTC
.,.,TRBJ2-1,TRBV4-2,CASSQDRRGGYNEQFF,TGTGCCAGCAGCCAAGATAGGAGGGGGGGTTACAATGAGCAGTTCTTC
once,.,TRBJ1-1,TRBV28,CASERGMYAEAFF,TGTGCCAGTGAAAGGGGGATGTACGCTGAAGCTTTCTTT
.,.,TRBJ2-2,TRBV3-1/TRBV3-2,CASSQVPVWVSGELFF,TGTGCCAGCAGCCAAGTCCCCGTCTGGGTTTCCGGGGAGCTGTTTTTT
.,.,TRBJ1-2,TRBV15,CATSRDLSDYGYTF,TGTGCCACCAGCAGAGATCTGTCCGATTATGGCTACACCTTC
.,TRBD1,TRBJ2-5,TRBV2,CASSGRGPQETQYF,TGTGCCAGCAGCGGCAGGGGGCCTCAAGAGACCCAGTACTTC
.,.,TRBJ2-5,TRBV5-8,CASSWGVLETQYF,TGTGCCAGCAGCTGGGGGGTTCTGGAGACCCAGTACTTC
.,TRBD1,TRBJ1-5,TRBV10-3,CATVSGGTGNQPQHF,TGTGCCACAGTTTCAGGGGGCACTGGCAATCAGCCCCAGCATTTT
.,TRBD1,TRBJ1-1,TRBV19,CASSIRGGNTEAFF,TGTGCCAGTAGTATCAGGGGGGGTAACACTGAAGCTTTCTTT